Listed below are T cell receptor beta chains from one sample, sequenced in a study of blood T cells in healthy people across ages. MiXCR, run by TCRdb on the 5' RACE reads, gives a single entry per CDR3 protein. The sample yields approximately 1,000,000 distinct CDR3 sequences, less than 45% seen once. The specimen sequenced was blood. These receptors were taken from a man younger than 30 in good health. The conserved cysteine and the conserved F or W are not part of the CDR3 here. Clone size is shown for a subset of rows, as once, few, many or a class of expanded clone.

v_gene: TRBV29-1
abundance: -
j_gene: TRBJ1-1
CDR3aa: SGRTGGNTEAF

v_gene: TRBV4-1
abundance: -
j_gene: TRBJ2-3
CDR3aa: ASSQGLAGASSTDTQY

v_gene: TRBV7-9
abundance: -
j_gene: TRBJ1-2
CDR3aa: ASSLITSGTLNNGYT

v_gene: TRBV9
abundance: -
j_gene: TRBJ2-1
CDR3aa: ASSAPGVPFYNEQF

v_gene: TRBV14
abundance: -
j_gene: TRBJ2-7
CDR3aa: ASSQYTGYEQY

v_gene: TRBV11-1
abundance: -
j_gene: TRBJ2-3
CDR3aa: VSSSRRDGSTDTQY

v_gene: TRBV3-1
abundance: -
j_gene: TRBJ1-5
CDR3aa: ASSQEVLQNSNQPQH

v_gene: TRBV20-1
abundance: -
j_gene: TRBJ1-2
CDR3aa: SARVTGTISRYT

v_gene: TRBV21-1
abundance: -
j_gene: TRBJ2-7
CDR3aa: ASSKVPRDRGHEQY

v_gene: TRBV7-6
abundance: few
j_gene: TRBJ2-5
CDR3aa: ASSFIRGAQETQY

v_gene: TRBV12-3/TRBV12-4
abundance: once
j_gene: TRBJ2-5
CDR3aa: ASYGTSGGDDQGTQY

v_gene: TRBV7-9
abundance: -
j_gene: -
CDR3aa: ASSLTDRGAVYEQY

v_gene: TRBV7-9
abundance: few
j_gene: TRBJ1-2
CDR3aa: ASSAQGAQIISNYGYT

v_gene: TRBV11-2
abundance: -
j_gene: TRBJ2-4
CDR3aa: ASSLGVNRLAKNIQY

v_gene: TRBV7-2
abundance: -
j_gene: TRBJ2-1
CDR3aa: ASSPPLRDEQF

v_gene: TRBV21-1
abundance: -
j_gene: TRBJ1-4
CDR3aa: ASRNRGREKLF

v_gene: TRBV2
abundance: -
j_gene: TRBJ1-5
CDR3aa: ASNTRGSNQPQH

v_gene: TRBV7-8
abundance: -
j_gene: TRBJ1-1
CDR3aa: ASSFTDGNTEAF

v_gene: TRBV21-1
abundance: few
j_gene: TRBJ2-2
CDR3aa: ASNQEGYTGELF

v_gene: TRBV6-1
abundance: few
j_gene: TRBJ1-2
CDR3aa: ASSEPSYYGYT

v_gene: TRBV6-5
abundance: few
j_gene: TRBJ1-2
CDR3aa: ASRPPTGGRDGYT

v_gene: TRBV5-1
abundance: few
j_gene: TRBJ2-3
CDR3aa: ASTPTVSIDTQY

v_gene: TRBV6-2/TRBV6-3
abundance: -
j_gene: TRBJ1-5
CDR3aa: ASSTQGGAVGNQPQH

v_gene: TRBV20-1
abundance: few
j_gene: TRBJ2-3
CDR3aa: SARKRQGVTTDTQY

v_gene: TRBV12-3/TRBV12-4
abundance: many
j_gene: TRBJ1-1
CDR3aa: ASSQGSDTEAF

v_gene: TRBV6-5
abundance: -
j_gene: TRBJ2-7
CDR3aa: ASSPGLGSSYEQY

v_gene: TRBV9
abundance: -
j_gene: TRBJ2-5
CDR3aa: ASSVEAGGGETQY

v_gene: TRBV3-1
abundance: -
j_gene: TRBJ1-1
CDR3aa: ASSQVRAGFPTEAF

v_gene: TRBV6-5
abundance: -
j_gene: TRBJ2-7
CDR3aa: ASSYGFGSYEQY

v_gene: TRBV4-1
abundance: few
j_gene: TRBJ1-2
CDR3aa: ASSQDPLLGGNYGYT

v_gene: TRBV14
abundance: -
j_gene: TRBJ1-2
CDR3aa: ASSQMRNYGYT

v_gene: TRBV25-1
abundance: many
j_gene: TRBJ2-5
CDR3aa: ASSEYSTGKETQY

v_gene: TRBV12-3/TRBV12-4
abundance: -
j_gene: TRBJ1-6
CDR3aa: ASRAGTLSSPLH

v_gene: TRBV20-1
abundance: -
j_gene: TRBJ1-6
CDR3aa: SACTLKSDGSPLH

v_gene: TRBV6-5
abundance: few
j_gene: TRBJ2-7
CDR3aa: ASSYGGDSPYEQY

v_gene: TRBV7-2
abundance: -
j_gene: TRBJ1-1
CDR3aa: ASTSTRENTEAF

v_gene: TRBV9
abundance: -
j_gene: TRBJ2-5
CDR3aa: ASSVWGGAQETQY

v_gene: TRBV20-1
abundance: many
j_gene: TRBJ1-1
CDR3aa: SAKDEGVDTEAF

v_gene: TRBV7-9
abundance: -
j_gene: TRBJ1-2
CDR3aa: ASSSRGGRGDYGYT

v_gene: TRBV7-9
abundance: -
j_gene: TRBJ1-4
CDR3aa: ASSFKDGSRGKLF

v_gene: TRBV29-1
abundance: -
j_gene: TRBJ1-1
CDR3aa: SADPQGLGNTEAF

v_gene: TRBV12-3/TRBV12-4
abundance: -
j_gene: TRBJ2-3
CDR3aa: ASTKGGLATDTQY

v_gene: TRBV7-3
abundance: -
j_gene: TRBJ2-2
CDR3aa: ASSPRYGELF

v_gene: TRBV11-1
abundance: many
j_gene: TRBJ2-5
CDR3aa: ASSLGTSGQETQY

v_gene: TRBV6-5
abundance: few
j_gene: TRBJ2-5
CDR3aa: ASSYGTRGNNEQY

v_gene: TRBV2
abundance: -
j_gene: TRBJ2-2
CDR3aa: ASSDSGQGLGELF

v_gene: TRBV20-1
abundance: few
j_gene: TRBJ2-3
CDR3aa: SARDLTGPRDTDTQY

v_gene: TRBV20-1
abundance: -
j_gene: -
CDR3aa: SATRRDGKVEQY

v_gene: TRBV21-1
abundance: few
j_gene: TRBJ1-6
CDR3aa: ASTDFNPLH

v_gene: TRBV18
abundance: -
j_gene: TRBJ1-4
CDR3aa: ASSFTVAANEKLF

v_gene: TRBV12-3/TRBV12-4
abundance: -
j_gene: TRBJ1-5
CDR3aa: ASTIRSNQPQH

v_gene: TRBV28
abundance: -
j_gene: TRBJ2-7
CDR3aa: ASSGSGTGFPYEQY